Listed below are T cell receptor beta chains from one sample, sequenced in a study of neoadjuvant nivolumab and ipilimumab in lung cancer. Generated by immunoSEQ multiplex PCR, the TCRdb table keeps only in-frame clones and is missing some. This sample has 8,500 to 10,000 clones, with roughly four fifths found just once. Here the sequenced sample was tumor tissue, taken after neoadjuvant nivolumab, alone or with ipilimumab, at or shortly before surgery. These receptors were obtained from an adult with non-small cell lung cancer. Some clones in this sample may be carry-over from other donors' samples. CDR3s include the opening cysteine and the closing phenylalanine or tryptophan. A D gene is named only where the DNA matches it firmly. Only part of the rows carry a size: once, few, many, or a class if the clone is expanded.

TRBD1	TRBV25-1	few	TRBJ2-3	CASSELTGTGGSDTQYF	TGTGCCAGCAGTGAACTAACAGGGACAGGGGGCTCAGATACGCAGTATTTT
-	TRBV5-4	-	TRBJ2-3	CASSKASKAGDTQYF	TGTGCCAGCAGCAAGGCGTCGAAAGCCGGGGATACGCAGTATTTT
-	TRBV30	-	TRBJ1-1	CAWSVLRNLGDPFMNTEAFF	TGTGCCTGGAGTGTACTGCGAAATCTGGGGGATCCTTTCATGAACACTGAAGCTTTCTTT
-	TRBV5-1	-	TRBJ2-3	CASSPYGLSGTDTQYF	TGCGCCAGCAGCCCGTACGGACTATCTGGCACAGATACGCAGTATTTT
-	TRBV7-8	few	TRBJ2-3	CASNPAHRITDTQYF	TGTGCCAGCAACCCCGCACACAGGATCACAGATACGCAGTATTTT
-	TRBV9	few	TRBJ1-1	CASSAIDPPENTEAFF	TGTGCCAGCAGCGCTATAGACCCCCCGGAGAACACTGAAGCTTTCTTT
-	TRBV5-6	-	TRBJ1-4	CASSLGATNEKLFF	TGTGCCAGCAGCTTAGGTGCGACTAATGAAAAACTGTTTTTT
-	TRBV5-6	-	TRBJ2-7	CASSLEGGLYEQYF	TGTGCCAGCAGCTTGGAAGGGGGGCTCTACGAGCAGTACTTC
-	TRBV6-5	-	TRBJ1-5	CASSYSHFGNQPQHF	TGTGCCAGCAGTTACTCCCATTTCGGCAATCAGCCCCAGCATTTT
TRBD1	TRBV29-1	-	TRBJ2-7	CSVEGGTGGLYEQYF	TGCAGCGTTGAAGGAGGGACAGGGGGCCTCTACGAGCAGTACTTC
TRBD1	TRBV5-6	-	TRBJ1-1	CASSWETGWNTEAFF	TGTGCCAGCAGCTGGGAGACAGGGTGGAACACTGAAGCTTTCTTT
-	TRBV18	-	TRBJ2-7	CASSPPDIAGSGKQYF	TGTGCCAGCTCACCACCGGATATTGCAGGGTCTGGTAAGCAGTACTTC
-	TRBV5-1	few	TRBJ2-2	CASSLGAKTELGELFF	TGCGCCAGCAGCTTGGGGGCTAAGACGGAACTCGGGGAGCTGTTTTTT
-	TRBV4-1	few	TRBJ1-5	CASSPGALVLEPQHF	TGCGCCAGCAGCCCAGGGGCGTTAGTGTTAGAGCCCCAGCATTTT
-	TRBV5-7	-	TRBJ2-1	CASSLVSPFLYNEQFF	TGTGCCAGCAGCTTGGTTTCCCCCTTCCTCTACAATGAGCAGTTCTTC
TRBD2	TRBV18	-	TRBJ2-7	CASSLTGGYSREQYF	TGTGCCAGCTCACTAACGGGGGGTTATTCGCGGGAGCAGTACTTC
TRBD1	TRBV5-1	few	TRBJ2-7	CASSRDRSYEQYF	TGCGCCAGCAGCCGGGACAGGTCCTACGAGCAGTACTTC
TRBD2	TRBV9	-	TRBJ2-7	CASSVAISGNLGEQYF	TGTGCCAGCAGCGTAGCGATTAGCGGGAATCTTGGCGAGCAGTACTTC
-	TRBV10-1	-	TRBJ2-1	CASTSGSSYNEQFF	TGCGCCAGCACCTCCGGTAGCTCCTACAATGAGCAGTTCTTC
-	TRBV11-2	-	TRBJ1-2	CASSLDWRARPSYGYTF	TGTGCCAGCAGCTTAGATTGGCGAGCCAGACCAAGTTATGGCTACACCTTC
TRBD1	TRBV2	-	TRBJ2-7	CASRPDRVYEQYF	TGTGCCAGCAGGCCGGACAGGGTTTACGAGCAGTACTTC
TRBD1	TRBV15	few	TRBJ1-2	CATSRDGVWDRVVGYTF	TGTGCCACCAGCAGAGATGGTGTGTGGGACAGGGTAGTTGGCTACACCTTC
-	TRBV7-9	-	TRBJ1-1	CASSLVGQGGAEAFF	TGTGCCAGCAGCTTAGTGGGGCAGGGCGGCGCTGAAGCTTTCTTT
-	TRBV6-6	-	TRBJ2-5	CASIRQPQETQYF	TGTGCCAGCATAAGACAGCCGCAAGAGACCCAGTACTTC
-	TRBV7-2	-	TRBJ1-1	CASSLVGDSSTEAFF	TGTGCCAGCAGCTTAGTGGGGGATAGCTCAACTGAAGCTTTCTTT
-	TRBV5-1	-	TRBJ1-1	CASSIADGSGEAFF	TGCGCCAGCAGCATAGCTGACGGGTCTGGTGAAGCTTTCTTT
-	TRBV7-9	-	TRBJ2-7	CASSSWGGPNQYF	TGTGCCAGCAGCTCTTGGGGTGGACCGAATCAGTACTTC
-	TRBV11-2	-	TRBJ2-1	CASRYNRESYNEQFF	TGTGCCAGCAGATACAACAGGGAATCCTACAATGAGCAGTTCTTC
-	TRBV18	-	TRBJ1-6	CASSPEFGGNSPLHF	TGTGCCAGCTCACCTGAATTCGGGGGCAATTCACCCCTCCACTTT
-	TRBV27	-	TRBJ2-7	CASSLRWEGAYEQYF	TGTGCCAGCAGTTTACGGTGGGAAGGGGCCTACGAGCAGTACTTC
-	TRBV7-9	-	TRBJ1-1	CASSLGQAKNTEAFF	TGTGCCAGCAGCTTAGGCCAGGCGAAGAACACTGAAGCTTTCTTT
-	TRBV29-1	-	TRBJ2-7	CSVEDRQASLNF	TGCAGCGTTGAAGATCGGCAGGCCTCCCTTAACTTC
-	TRBV12-2	-	TRBJ1-5	CASRYTRTGNQPQHF	TGTGCAAGTCGCTATACCCGGACGGGCAATCAGCCCCAGCATTTT
-	TRBV29-1	-	TRBJ2-7	CSGSRAGSYEQYF	TGCAGCGGTTCCCGGGCAGGCTCCTACGAGCAGTACTTC
-	TRBV6-4	-	TRBJ2-7	CASSVRGDSLSYEQYF	TGTGCCAGCAGTGTGAGAGGAGACAGCCTCTCCTACGAGCAGTACTTC
-	TRBV5-1	-	TRBJ1-1	CASSSTPGLRGGTEAFF	TGCGCCAGCAGCTCAACTCCGGGACTTCGCGGGGGGACTGAAGCTTTCTTT
-	TRBV9	-	TRBJ1-1	CASTQAVRPGKLGTEAFF	TGTGCCAGCACCCAGGCCGTACGGCCTGGTAAGTTAGGCACTGAAGCTTTCTTT
TRBD1	TRBV6-5	-	TRBJ2-1	CASSHGTVHNEQFF	TGTGCCAGCAGCCACGGGACAGTCCACAATGAGCAGTTCTTC
TRBD1	TRBV10-3	-	TRBJ2-7	CAISESGTGGVRSYEQYF	TGTGCCATCAGTGAGTCGGGGACAGGGGGCGTTAGGTCCTACGAGCAGTACTTC
-	TRBV6-5	once	TRBJ2-5	CASSYGRGAETQYF	TGTGCCAGCAGTTACGGGCGAGGTGCGGAGACCCAGTACTTC
-	TRBV2	-	TRBJ1-6	CASSTRQDPLHF	TGTGCCAGCAGTACCCGACAGGACCCCCTCCACTTT
-	TRBV5-4	-	TRBJ1-2	CASSLEGSRYGYTF	TGTGCCAGCAGCTTGGAGGGAAGTCGCTATGGCTACACCTTC
-	TRBV7-9	-	TRBJ1-4	CASSRRPLQGKIEKLFF	TGTGCCAGCAGCCGTCGACCTTTGCAGGGAAAGATTGAAAAACTGTTTTTT
TRBD2	TRBV7-2	medium-sized	TRBJ2-7	CASSLTGTSGFEQYF	TGTGCCAGCAGCCTCACCGGGACTAGCGGGTTCGAGCAGTACTTC
TRBD1	TRBV14	-	TRBJ2-7	CASSPRSGGSYEQYF	TGTGCCAGCAGCCCAAGGTCAGGGGGCTCCTACGAGCAGTACTTC
-	TRBV5-6	few	TRBJ1-1	CASSFYGGTEAFF	TGTGCCAGCAGCTTTTATGGGGGAACTGAAGCTTTCTTT
TRBD1	TRBV11-2	-	TRBJ1-1	CASTPGAGGAAEAFF	TGTGCCAGCACCCCAGGGGCAGGGGGGGCGGCTGAAGCTTTCTTT
-	TRBV4-3	-	TRBJ2-7	CASSQAFLFLSSGLTSYEQYF	TGCGCCAGCAGCCAAGCCTTTCTCTTCCTTTCGTCAGGGTTAACTAGCTACGAGCAGTACTTC